This T cell receptor beta chain was captured in a study of T cells expressing NK-cell markers. This CDR3 is built from 14 residues. The germline gives CDR1 DFQATT, CDR2 SNEGSKA (reference sequence). TCRdb reanalyzed the 5' RACE reads, giving one entry per CDR3 protein sequence and no DNA. The sample includes some 500,000 distinct CDR3 sequences. V and J are TRBV20-1 and TRBJ1-1. The sequence was obtained from a woman in her 50s in good health. Sequencing was carried out using blood T cells: a sorted CD56 or NKG2C T cell subset, CD4+ or CD8+ T cells, or bulk PBMC T cells (not recorded which). The CDR3 loop is CSARGSGGDTEAFF.